Listed here are 23 T cell receptor beta chains from one sample, sequenced in a study of blood T cell repertoires in COVID-19. TCRdb's copy holds only in-frame clones and misses some; the assay was immunoSEQ multiplex PCR. The sample has more than 150,000 clones, approximately 80% seen once. The sequencing sample was made of peripheral blood. These receptors originate from a human donor in a cohort sampled during active COVID-19.

The V and J genes are TRBV12-5 and TRBJ2-5; 9 bases are a match to TRBD2. Germline assignment: CDR1 LGHNT and CDR2 FRNRAP. CDR3 size: 17 residues. After removal of 1 base from V and 5 bases from J, the junction contained 11 bases not matched to a gene. The CDR3 DNA is TGTGCTAGTGGTTTGGAAAGCGGGGGGCCCCTCTTCGAGACCCAGTACTTC. Its protein is CASGLESGGPLFETQYF.

This clone has only one observation. This chain joins TRBV29-1 and TRBJ1-2; D might be TRBD1 (5 bases). The V gene lost 7 bases and the J gene lost 5 bases, with 11 bases spanning the gap. Germline values: CDR1 SQVTM, CDR2 ANQGSEA. This CDR3 has 11 residues. CDR3 bases: TGCAGCGCCCTGGACAATTATGGCTACACCTTC. This codes for CSALDNYGYTF.

This clone appeared a few times. The chain links TRBV11-2 to TRBJ1-3; no firm D call. The CDR3 runs to 14 residues. CDR1 is SGHAT, CDR2 FQNNGV, per germline. The germline V and J ends were trimmed by 7 bases and 2 bases, with 12 bases remaining between them. This CDR3 is CASTEGLTGNTIYF. CDR3 DNA: TGTGCCAGCACTGAGGGCCTCACTGGAAACACCATATATTTT.

The chain is built from TRBV6-2 or TRBV6-3 and TRBJ1-1; a possible D gene is TRBD1 (6 bases). V gave up 5 bases and J gave up 5 bases, with 21 bases separating them. The germline V gene encodes CDR1 MNHEY and CDR2 SVGEGT. This CDR3 has 16 residues. The DNA of the CDR3 is TGTGCCAGCAGTACCCCCCGACAGGATGTAGGAACTGAAGCTTTCTTT. It specifies CASSTPRQDVGTEAFF.

V usage is TRBV25-1 and J usage is TRBJ1-1; D perhaps matches TRBD1 (6 bases). The CDR3 spans 12 residues. Germline V gene lookup returns CDR1 MGHDK and CDR2 SYGVNS. V lost 3 bases to trimming and J lost 8 bases, with 10 bases between them. The CDR3 nucleotides read TGTGCCAGCAGTGAGGGGGCTGCAGAAGCTTTCTTT. This translates into CASSEGAAEAFF.

This chain links TRBV5-6 with TRBJ2-7, with 8 bases matching TRBD1. From germline, CDR1 is SGHDT and CDR2 YYEEEE. V gave up 4 bases and J gave up 4 bases; unmatched junction bases: 19. This CDR3 comprises 18 residues. This chain's CDR3 is CASSPGGRGQGSYYEQYF. Here the CDR3 DNA reads TGTGCCAGCAGCCCCGGAGGCAGGGGGCAGGGGAGTTATTACGAGCAGTACTTC.

This clone has a single count. The V gene is TRBV27, the J gene TRBJ1-4; 7 nucleotides line up with TRBD1. Germline V gives CDR1 MNHEY, CDR2 SMNVEV (reference sequence). The CDR3 is 18 residues long. V lost 2 bases, J lost 0 bases, and 9 bases stayed unmatched. The CDR3 reads CASSLNRGFTSTNEKLFF. The CDR3 nucleotides read TGTGCCAGCAGTTTAAACAGGGGTTTCACTTCAACTAATGAAAAACTGTTTTTT.

The genes are TRBV5-6 and TRBJ1-1; 8 bases line up with TRBD1. This CDR3 has 14 amino acids. Germline CDR1 is SGHDT and CDR2 is YYEEEE. Germline trimming cut 5 bases from V and 0 bases from J; bases unmatched to any gene: 3. The CDR3 loop is CASSWGQVNTEAFF. CDR3 DNA: TGTGCCAGCAGTTGGGGACAGGTGAACACTGAAGCTTTCTTT.

A few counts support this clone. This chain joins TRBV9 and TRBJ2-5, with 9 bases aligning to TRBD2. CDR3 length: 18 residues. The junction had 19 bases not matched to a gene; V was cut back by 9 bases and J by 1 base. Germline-derived CDR1 and CDR2 are SGDLS and YYNGEE. CDR3 sequence reads: CAIEGAKRGALVQETQYF. In nucleotides, the CDR3 is TGTGCCATCGAAGGGGCAAAGCGGGGGGCCCTCGTCCAAGAGACCCAGTACTTC.

This chain connects TRBV19 to TRBJ2-1, with TRBD1 matching over 9 bases. V was pared by 5 bases and J by 6 bases, with 11 bases of the junction left unmatched. The CDR3 length is 16 residues. Germline V gives CDR1 LNHDA, CDR2 SQIVND (reference sequence). CDR3 nucleotides: TGTGCCAGTAGTTCTCTACAGGGGGCAAATTCCAATGAGCAGTTCTTC. It translates to CASSSLQGANSNEQFF.

The V call is TRBV3-1 (or the pseudogene TRBV3-2), the J call TRBJ1-1, with D possibly matching TRBD1 (6 bases). V gave up 3 bases and J gave up 6 bases, with 14 bases separating them. Per the germline V gene, CDR1 is LGHDT and CDR2 is YNNKEL (reference sequence). The CDR3 is 14 residues long. Written as DNA, the CDR3 is TGTGCCAGCAGCCACCTGGAGAGGACAGCTGAAGCTTTCTTT. Amino acid sequence: CASSHLERTAEAFF.

The V and J genes are TRBV9 and TRBJ1-3; D possibly corresponds to TRBD1 (6 bases). CDR3 length equals 16 residues. Deletions cut 4 bases from V and 0 bases from J, with 14 bases between. Germline assignment: CDR1 SGDLS and CDR2 YYNGEE. The CDR3, as DNA: TGTGCCAGCAGCCCCCCAGGGGACTACTCTGGAAACACCATATATTTT. It is translated as CASSPPGDYSGNTIYF.

The gene calls are TRBV4-2 and TRBJ1-4; D is unclear. The CDR3 has 17 amino acids. The germline V gene encodes CDR1 LGHNA and CDR2 YNFKEQ. Trimming removed 2 bases from V and 3 bases from J, with 16 bases in between. The CDR3 coding sequence is TGTGCCAGCAGCCAACGGCCCCGGTGGAGTCCTAATGAAAAACTGTTTTTT. Encoded protein: CASSQRPRWSPNEKLFF.

Here the CDR3 DNA reads TGTGCTAGTGGTTCCCCTCGGGACAGGGAGATCTATGGCTACACCTTC. Protein sequence: CASGSPRDREIYGYTF. The chain joins TRBV12-5 to TRBJ1-2, with 9 bases aligning to TRBD1. Germline CDR1 and CDR2: LGHNT and FRNRAP. V lost 4 bases and J lost 4; bases outside the gene matches: 10. The CDR3 has 16 residues.

This chain joins TRBV5-6 and TRBJ1-1; no reliable D call. Per germline, CDR1 SGHDT and CDR2 YYEEEE. The CDR3 loop spans 16 amino acids. V dropped 0 bases and J dropped 1 base, with 13 bases sitting between them. CDR3 sequence (DNA): TGTGCCAGCAGCTTGGTTTTTCCAGTTAAGAACACTGAAGCTTTCTTT. Translated: CASSLVFPVKNTEAFF.

Here the CDR3 DNA reads TGTGCCAGCAGCTTAGATCGGAGCTCCTACAATGAGCAGTTCTTC. Protein product: CASSLDRSSYNEQFF. The V and J genes are TRBV11-2 and TRBJ2-1; D ambiguous. Germline V gene sequence: CDR1 SGHAT, CDR2 FQNNGV. This CDR3 has 15 residues. With 0 bases removed from V and 0 bases from J, the gap between germline ends came to 6 bases.

This rearrangement joins TRBV21-1 to TRBJ1-2. TRBV21-1 is termed a pseudogene. The CDR3 length is 16 residues. DNA of the CDR3: TGTGCCAGCAGCAAAGTCGTACCCCGTAGCGGCTATGGCTACACCTTC. It specifies CASSKVVPRSGYGYTF.

The gene calls are TRBV30 and TRBJ1-1; D is unclear. CDR1 GTSNPN and CDR2 SVGIG come from the germline V gene (reference sequence). Trimming left V 8 bases short and J 4 bases short, with 17 bases between. This CDR3 comprises 13 residues. The CDR3 loop reads CALNPAGGTEAFF. In DNA, the CDR3 is TGTGCCCTTAACCCCGCAGGTGGCACTGAAGCTTTCTTT.

The chain is built from TRBV5-4 and TRBJ1-1, with D uncertain. This CDR3 region has 13 residues. Germline assignment: CDR1 SGHNT and CDR2 YYREEE (reference sequence). With 4 bases removed from V and 1 base from J, the gap between germline ends came to 8 bases. CDR3 amino acids: CASSPAQNTEAFF. CDR3 nucleotide sequence: TGTGCCAGCAGCCCCGCACAGAACACTGAAGCTTTCTTT.

CDR3 DNA: TGCGCCAGCAGCTTTAAATGGGGGGACACTGAAGCTTTCTTT. It specifies CASSFKWGDTEAFF. The chain links TRBV5-1 to TRBJ1-1, with a tentative D call TRBD1 (5 bases). The length of the CDR3 is 14 residues. V was pared by 2 bases and J by 3 bases, with 11 bases between. Germline assignment: CDR1 SGHRS and CDR2 YFSETQ.

This sequence joins TRBV3-1 (or the pseudogene TRBV3-2) and TRBJ2-7, with D possibly matching TRBD1 (6 bases). V was clipped by 1 base and J by 3 bases, with 10 bases between them. The CDR3 consists of 14 residues. CDR1 and CDR2 (germline): LGHDT, YNNKEL (reference sequence). CDR3 DNA: TGTGCCAGCAGCCAAGGTCTCAGGGGCTACGAGCAGTACTTC. Protein: CASSQGLRGYEQYF.

The genes are TRBV5-1 and TRBJ1-2; 8 nucleotides match TRBD1. Trimming removed 0 bases from V and 7 bases from J; junction bases left unmatched: 5. There are 14 residues in the CDR3. Germline V gene sequence: CDR1 SGHRS, CDR2 YFSETQ. As DNA, the CDR3 is TGCGCCAGCAGCTTGGGTTCAGGGGGCAGTGGCTACACCTTC. This sequence encodes CASSLGSGGSGYTF.

J is TRBJ2-2 and V is TRBV5-1; a weak D match, TRBD2 (5 bases). From germline, CDR1 is SGHRS and CDR2 YFSETQ. The V gene lost 5 bases and the J gene lost 4 bases, with 15 bases spanning the gap. The CDR3 has 15 residues. CDR3 loop: CASRLSSRGTGELFF. In DNA form, the CDR3 reads TGCGCCAGCAGGCTTAGCTCCCGGGGCACCGGGGAGCTGTTTTTT.